The sequence of this T cell receptor beta chain was determined in a study of blood T cell repertoires in COVID-19. Enrollment of patients from Seattle took place during active infection, with longitudinal follow-up. Germline-derived CDR1 and CDR2 are SGHRS and YFSETQ. V lost 2 bases to trimming and J lost 5 bases; unmatched junction nucleotides: 1. The CDR3 has 14 residues. Authors' processing steps: Estimation of nucleated cell counts was performed using reference gene primer amplification. TCRdb's copy holds only in-frame clones and misses some; the assay was immunoSEQ multiplex PCR. V, J and clone size are taken as reported in that table, and D and trimming were inferred from the DNA itself. Of 60,000 to 65,000 clones listed, roughly two thirds were seen once; the top ten hold roughly 5%. In this sample, this clone turned up once.

Sample: peripheral blood. The V gene is TRBV5-1, the J gene TRBJ1-6; 7 bases fit TRBD1. This TCR was sampled from a woman in her 70s with COVID-19, enrolled during active disease. The CDR3 DNA sequence: TGCGCCAGCAGCTTAGGGACAGATAATTCACCCCTCCACTTT. This translates into CASSLGTDNSPLHF.